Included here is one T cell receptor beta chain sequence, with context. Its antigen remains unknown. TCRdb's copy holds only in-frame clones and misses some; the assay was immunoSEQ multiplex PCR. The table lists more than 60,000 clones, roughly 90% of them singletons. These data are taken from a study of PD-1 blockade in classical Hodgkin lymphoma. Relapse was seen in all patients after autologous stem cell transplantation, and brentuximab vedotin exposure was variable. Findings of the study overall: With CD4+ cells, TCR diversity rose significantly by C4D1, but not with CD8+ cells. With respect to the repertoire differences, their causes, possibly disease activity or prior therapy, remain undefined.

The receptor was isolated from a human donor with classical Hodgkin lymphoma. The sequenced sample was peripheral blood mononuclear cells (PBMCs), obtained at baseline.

The CDR3 DNA is TGTGCCAGCAGCTTAGGAGGGGGTGTCGACGAGCAGTACTTC. The encoded protein is CASSLGGGVDEQYF. The chain employs TRBV7-9 and TRBJ2-7; a possible D gene is TRBD1 (6 bases). This CDR3 has 14 residues. CDR1 and CDR2 from the germline V gene are SEHNR and FQNEAQ (reference sequence). Trimming stripped 1 base from V and 5 bases from J, with 12 bases between.